This entry concerns a single T cell receptor beta chain. The sample has other DNA sequences that encode this CDR3 too. The data belong to a study of blood T cell repertoires in COVID-19. Whole-study context: PBMCs, B-cell-depleted T cells, or T cells provided the cDNA or gDNA that made up the material.

Germline V gene sequence: CDR1 KGHSH, CDR2 LQKENI. This CDR3 comprises 13 residues. Trimming took 6 bases from V and 5 from J, leaving 13 bases between them. Original handling: The assay estimated nucleated cells by amplifying reference gene primers. Using immunoSEQ multiplex PCR, the repertoire was profiled, and TCRdb retains in-frame clones only, with some absent. V, J and clone size derive from that table, while D and trimming were established from the DNA sequence. The data hold 93,000 or so clones, with about 92% observed a single time. The sequence came from a woman older than 75 in a cohort sampled during active COVID-19. The sample was peripheral blood. The chain recombines TRBV18 with TRBJ1-2; possibly TRBD1 for D (6 bases). The CDR3 DNA reads as TGTGCCAGCTCCATACAGGGTGATTATGGCTACACCTTC. Protein sequence: CASSIQGDYGYTF.